The clone carrying this T cell receptor (beta chain) was picked up a small number of times. Its antigen is undetermined. This entry comes from a study of T-cell memory formation after mild COVID-19. Overall study context: Clusters were largely donor specific. Whole-study findings and limits: CD4+ contracting clones lay mainly in CM and EM, CD8+ ones in EMRA. Researchers found some responding clones in pre-infection memory, a sign that cross-reactive memory joined.

Germline values: CDR1 SGHTA, CDR2 FQGNSA. The CDR3 runs 11 residues. The V end lost 6 bases, the J end lost 15 bases, and 15 bases lay between the germline ends. TCRdb reprocessed the 5' RACE reads via MiXCR and lists one record per CDR3 protein. The top ten clones hold 12% of a sample with approximately 51,000 distinct CDR3 sequences, 9.3% of them seen once. The sequencing input was PBMCs or a T cell subset sorted from them (not recorded which). The receptor was isolated from an adult woman who had mild COVID-19 (a few samples of this study predate the infection). Cell type and time point are not known. V and J are TRBV7-2 and TRBJ1-5; D gene unclear. CDR3 bases: TGTGCCAGCAGGCCGACCTTGACGCCGCATTTT. Amino acids: CASRPTLTPHF.